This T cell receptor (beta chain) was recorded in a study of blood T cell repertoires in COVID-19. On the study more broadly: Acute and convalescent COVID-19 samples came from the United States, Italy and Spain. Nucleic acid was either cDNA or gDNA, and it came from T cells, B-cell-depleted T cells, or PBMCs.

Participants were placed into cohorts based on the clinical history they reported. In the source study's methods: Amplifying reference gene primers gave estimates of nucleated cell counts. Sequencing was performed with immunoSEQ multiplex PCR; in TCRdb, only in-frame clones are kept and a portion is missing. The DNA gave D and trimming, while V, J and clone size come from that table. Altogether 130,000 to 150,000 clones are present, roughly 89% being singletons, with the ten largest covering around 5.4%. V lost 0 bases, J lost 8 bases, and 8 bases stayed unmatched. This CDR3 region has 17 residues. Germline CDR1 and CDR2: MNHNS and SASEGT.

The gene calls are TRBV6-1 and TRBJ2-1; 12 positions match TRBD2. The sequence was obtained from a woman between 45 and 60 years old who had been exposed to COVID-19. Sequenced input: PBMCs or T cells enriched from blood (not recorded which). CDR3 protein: CASSEAEGLAGVYEQFF. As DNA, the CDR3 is TGTGCCAGCAGTGAAGCGGAGGGACTAGCGGGTGTCTATGAGCAGTTCTTC.